This T cell receptor beta chain was obtained from a study of cytomegalovirus exposure and HLA in healthy donors. As regards this clone: Antigen unknown.

Study-wide findings and caveats: The study put under 200 TCR beta chains on its list as cytomegalovirus-associated.

Per germline, CDR1 SGHRS and CDR2 YFSETQ. There are 16 residues in the CDR3. Trimming removed 6 bases at V and 2 bases at J, with 17 bases between. The PCR made use of 60 Vbeta and 13 Jbeta primers. Measured with immunoSEQ multiplex PCR; TCRdb has only the in-frame clones, and not every one. The sample shows 190,000 or so clones, roughly 78% of them seen only once. This sequence originates from a boy younger than 18 in good health and CMV-seronegative. Source material: PBMCs. The chain joins TRBV5-1 to TRBJ2-2; maybe TRBD2 (8 bases). The DNA for the CDR3 is TGCGCCAGCACAAGTACGGGAGGGGGCAACACCGGGGAGCTGTTTTTT. Residues: CASTSTGGGNTGELFF.